These 26 T cell receptor beta chains share one sample of origin, sequenced in a study of shared clonotypes between healthy human individuals. Clones were sequenced by immunoSEQ multiplex PCR, and TCRdb holds only the in-frame ones, with some missing. The sample has some 2 million clones; approximately 94% are singletons. Naive CD8 cells lacked CD45RO and underwent positive selection for CCR7, leaving out terminally differentiated effector memory CD45RA+ cells. Sample: naive CD8+ T cells sorted from blood. The source of these receptors is a man aged 18 to 35 in good health.

A single count supports this clone. The chain links TRBV29-1 to TRBJ2-5, with D tentatively TRBD2 (6 bases). The V gene lost 3 bases and the J gene lost 7 bases, with 15 bases spanning the gap. The CDR3 length is 13 residues. Germline CDR1 SQVTM, CDR2 ANQGSEA. This CDR3 is CSVDRQGGVTQYF. As DNA, the CDR3 is TGCAGCGTTGATCGGCAGGGAGGAGTGACCCAGTACTTC.

The rearrangement uses TRBV28 and TRBJ2-2, with D possibly TRBD2 on 5 matching bases. The CDR3 has 17 residues. Germline CDR1 MDHEN, CDR2 SYDVKM. V lost 1 base, J lost 2 bases, and 14 bases lay in between. The CDR3 is CASSLLFLSGNTGELFF. For the CDR3, the DNA is TGTGCCAGCAGTTTATTGTTCTTGAGCGGTAACACCGGGGAGCTGTTTTTT. Combining the CDR3 with reference TRBV28 and TRBJ2-2 gives the whole variable domain DVKVTQSSRYLVKRTGEKVFLECVQDMDHENMFWYRQDPGLGLRLIYFSYDVKMKEKGDIPEGYSVSREKKERFSLILESASTNQTSMYLCASSLLFLSGNTGELFFGEGSRLTVL.

With regard to this clone: Other DNA sequences in this specimen translate into the identical CDR3. The rearrangement links TRBV4-1 to TRBJ2-7; the D gene is possibly TRBD1 (5 bases). The CDR3 has 14 residues. V lost 1 base and J lost 2, with 9 bases in between. Germline-derived CDR1 and CDR2 are MGHRA and YSYEKL. The CDR3 DNA follows: TGCGCCAGCAGCCAAGGGCAGGGAACCTACGAGCAGTACTTC. Its translation: CASSQGQGTYEQYF.

The chain links TRBV27 to TRBJ2-7, with D perhaps matching TRBD1 (5 bases). V was cut by 5 bases and J by 3 bases, with 23 bases left in between. The length of the CDR3 is 17 residues. Per germline, CDR1 MNHEY and CDR2 SMNVEV (reference sequence). The CDR3 sequence: CASSPLLPQGILYEQYF. CDR3 sequence (DNA): TGTGCCAGCAGTCCCCTCCTCCCGCAGGGCATTCTCTACGAGCAGTACTTC.

The gene calls are TRBV29-1 and TRBJ2-1, with D perhaps being TRBD1 or TRBD2 (5 bases each). The CDR3 is made up of 16 amino acids. Germline-derived CDR1 and CDR2 are SQVTM and ANQGSEA. V was clipped by 0 bases and J by 0 bases, with 12 bases between them. CDR3 amino acids: CSVEDRGRSSYNEQFF. The CDR3 DNA reads TGCAGCGTTGAAGATCGGGGCAGAAGCTCCTACAATGAGCAGTTCTTC.

The chain couples TRBV9 to TRBJ2-3, with D tentatively TRBD2 (6 bases). CDR1 SGDLS and CDR2 YYNGEE come from the germline V gene. The CDR3 runs to 14 residues. V was cut by 6 bases and J by 0 bases, with 11 bases left in between. CDR3 bases: TGTGCCAGCACAGCGGGCATAAGCACAGATACGCAGTATTTT. Its protein is CASTAGISTDTQYF.

The chain carries TRBV5-4 and TRBJ2-3; 8 nucleotides agree with TRBD2. V gave up 2 bases and J gave up 5 bases; unmatched junction bases: 4. Germline CDR1 and CDR2: SGHNT and YYREEE (reference sequence). The CDR3 length is 14 residues. CDR3 in DNA: TGTGCCAGCAGCTTTGCGGGAGGAGGAGATACGCAGTATTTT. Translation: CASSFAGGGDTQYF.

About this clone itself: Other DNA sequences in this sample translate to the same CDR3. V usage is TRBV19 and J usage is TRBJ1-2, with 8 positions matching TRBD1. V shed 0 bases and J 7 bases; nucleotides not matched to a gene: 1. This CDR3 comprises 13 residues. CDR1 and CDR2 from the germline V gene are LNHDA and SQIVND (reference sequence). As DNA, the CDR3 is TGTGCCAGTAGTATAGAAACAGGGGGTGGCTACACCTTC. Residues: CASSIETGGGYTF.

This chain connects TRBV5-1 to TRBJ2-1; the match to TRBD2 covers 12 bases. The ends lost 1 base at V and 6 bases at J; junction bases unmatched: 2. CDR3 length: 15 amino acids. Germline CDR1 SGHRS, CDR2 YFSETQ. The CDR3 DNA reads TGCGCCAGCAGCTTGACTAGCGGGGGGAGCAATGAGCAGTTCTTC. Translating it yields CASSLTSGGSNEQFF.

This chain connects TRBV7-9 to TRBJ2-3, with D hard to call. CDR3 length equals 16 residues. CDR1 is SEHNR and CDR2 is FQNEAQ in the germline V gene (reference sequence). Trimming stripped 1 base from V and 0 bases from J, with 11 bases between. In nucleotides, the CDR3 is TGTGCCAGCAGCTTAGGCCTCGGGTCGAGCACAGATACGCAGTATTTT. Translation gives CASSLGLGSSTDTQYF.

The rearrangement uses TRBV27 and TRBJ2-5, with 15 positions matching TRBD2. The CDR3 extends over 19 amino acids. The J segment lost 1 base and the V segment lost 0 bases, leaving 6 bases of the junction unmatched. Germline values: CDR1 MNHEY, CDR2 SMNVEV (reference sequence). The CDR3 nucleotides are TGTGCCAGCAGTTTATCCGGACTAGCGGGAGGGGGGGGCCAAGAGACCCAGTACTTC. It translates to CASSLSGLAGGGGQETQYF.

This chain connects TRBV4-1 to TRBJ2-1, with 13 bases aligning to TRBD2. The length of the CDR3 is 17 residues. The ends lost 3 bases at V and 6 bases at J; junction bases unmatched: 8. Germline-derived CDR1 and CDR2 are MGHRA and YSYEKL. The CDR3 DNA follows: TGCGCCAGCAGCCAGTATGAACTAGCGGGGGGGCTCAATGAGCAGTTCTTC. This encodes CASSQYELAGGLNEQFF.

This clone has a single count. The chain employs TRBV9 and TRBJ2-1; D is perhaps TRBD1 or TRBD2 (5 bases each). V lost 3 bases and J lost 3, with 19 bases in between. Germline CDR1 is SGDLS and CDR2 is YYNGEE. The CDR3 extends over 17 amino acids. CDR3 amino acids: CASSARPWGSYYNEQFF. The DNA of the CDR3 is TGTGCCAGCAGCGCCCGGCCCTGGGGGAGTTACTACAATGAGCAGTTCTTC.

The chain links TRBV5-6 to TRBJ2-2; no firm D call. Trimming cost V 3 bases and J 7 bases, with 7 bases left between them. CDR1 SGHDT and CDR2 YYEEEE come from the germline V gene. The CDR3 sequence is 12 residues long. CDR3 residues: CASSYLNGELFF. DNA of the CDR3: TGTGCCAGCAGCTATCTTAACGGGGAGCTGTTTTTT.

This rearrangement joins TRBV6-6 to TRBJ1-5; 8 positions agree with TRBD1. Germline V gives CDR1 MNHNY, CDR2 SVGAGI (reference sequence). This CDR3 is 16 amino acids long. V lost 4 bases, J lost 4 bases, and 9 bases stayed unmatched. The chain's CDR3 is CASSSQGQDLNQPQHF. DNA of the CDR3: TGTGCCAGCAGTTCTCAGGGACAGGACCTAAATCAGCCCCAGCATTTT.

The V and J genes are TRBV6-5 and TRBJ1-6, with TRBD1 as a possible D gene (5 bases). CDR1 and CDR2 (germline): MNHEY, SVGAGI. The length of the CDR3 is 16 residues. V lost 4 bases and J lost 0, with 10 bases in between. CDR3: CASSLQDHSYNSPLHF. The DNA of the CDR3 is TGTGCCAGCAGTTTACAGGACCACTCCTATAATTCACCCCTCCACTTT.

The table lists this clone with a few counts. The rearrangement links TRBV7-9 to TRBJ2-7, with TRBD1 identical over 7 bases. V shed 5 bases and J 2 bases; nucleotides not matched to a gene: 3. CDR1 is SEHNR and CDR2 is FQNEAQ in the germline V gene (reference sequence). This CDR3 has 13 amino acids. CDR3 sequence reads: CASSPDRTYEQYF. The CDR3 DNA sequence: TGTGCCAGCAGCCCGGACAGGACCTACGAGCAGTACTTC.

This rearrangement joins TRBV6-4 to TRBJ1-5; 7 bases match TRBD1. V gave up 3 bases and J gave up 2 bases; unmatched junction bases: 7. Looked up from germline, CDR1 is MRHNA and CDR2 is SNTAGT. This CDR3 comprises 16 residues. The CDR3 loop is CASSEDREGCNQPQHF. The CDR3 nucleotides are TGTGCCAGCAGTGAAGACAGGGAGGGTTGCAATCAGCCCCAGCATTTT.

V gene TRBV6-5 combines with J gene TRBJ2-2, with a weak D call TRBD1 (6 bases). The germline V gene encodes CDR1 MNHEY and CDR2 SVGAGI. Trimming took off 5 bases at V and 1 base at J, with 11 bases between the two ends. This CDR3 region has 15 residues. The CDR3 DNA follows: TGTGCCAGCAGTAGGGGGTCGGGGAACACCGGGGAGCTGTTTTTT. This codes for CASSRGSGNTGELFF.

The rearrangement uses TRBV7-8 and TRBJ1-2, with 7 bases fitting TRBD1. CDR3 length equals 16 residues. Germline V gene sequence: CDR1 SGHVS, CDR2 FQNEAQ. After removal of 1 base from V and 8 bases from J, the junction contained 13 bases not matched to a gene. The CDR3 bases are TGTGCCAGCAGCTTAGGGCCGGGACAGACGGAAGACGGCTACACCTTC. Translated, it gives CASSLGPGQTEDGYTF.

The V gene is TRBV5-6, the J gene TRBJ2-5, with TRBD1 matching 8 bases. TRBJ2-7 explains the end of the DNA better; the J call may be wrong. CDR3 length: 14 amino acids. CDR1 and CDR2 (germline): SGHDT, YYEEEE. The DNA for the CDR3 is TGTGCCAGCAGCTTGGGGACAGGGACTTACGAGCAGTACTTC. Translation gives CASSLGTGTYEQYF.

This clone appeared once. The genes are TRBV5-1 and TRBJ2-2; 10 bases fit TRBD2. CDR3 length equals 16 residues. In germline, CDR1 is SGHRS, CDR2 YFSETQ. After removal of 2 bases from V and 8 bases from J, the junction contained 9 bases not matched to a gene. This CDR3 reads CASSLAGGPYSGELFF. The CDR3 DNA reads TGCGCCAGCAGCTTAGCGGGAGGGCCATACTCTGGGGAGCTGTTTTTT.

The rearrangement links TRBV27 to TRBJ2-3; unclear D gene. Germline V gene data show CDR1 as MNHEY and CDR2 as SMNVEV (reference sequence). The CDR3 is 12 residues long. Trimming removed 2 bases from V and 4 bases from J, with 4 bases in between. The CDR3 loop reads CASSLPSDTQYF. The CDR3 nucleotides are TGTGCCAGCAGTTTACCCTCAGATACGCAGTATTTT.

This chain connects TRBV10-3 to TRBJ2-7, with a possible D match to TRBD2 (5 bases). The germline gives CDR1 ENHRY, CDR2 SYGVKD. This CDR3 has 15 residues. Between the trimmed V and J ends, which lost 0 bases and 3 bases, there was a span of 12 bases. CDR3 loop: CAISESATTNYEQYF. CDR3 DNA: TGTGCCATCAGTGAGTCGGCGACTACCAACTACGAGCAGTACTTC.

The rearrangement links TRBV7-8 to TRBJ2-5; TRBD2 matches 8 bases. The J segment lost 2 bases and the V segment lost 5 bases, leaving 10 bases of the junction unmatched. This CDR3 comprises 16 residues. CDR1 is SGHVS, CDR2 FQNEAQ, per germline. CDR3 protein: CASSPPPGGEQETQYF. The CDR3 region has the DNA TGTGCCAGCAGCCCCCCTCCGGGGGGGGAACAAGAGACCCAGTACTTC.

The chain employs TRBV28 and TRBJ2-2, with a weak D call TRBD2 (5 bases). V was shortened by 6 bases and J by 4 bases, with 15 bases between the two germline ends. Germline assignment: CDR1 MDHEN and CDR2 SYDVKM. The CDR3 loop spans 15 amino acids. The CDR3 region has the DNA TGTGCCAGCAGCCCCGACGAGGGTTTCACCGGGGAGCTGTTTTTT. It codes for CASSPDEGFTGELFF.